The clone carrying this T cell receptor beta chain was observed many times. The antigen is not known. The study drew donors from healthy Caucasian individuals in Russia aged roughly 6 to 90. At least 7 million PBMCs were isolated per sample. The sample originates from a study of blood T cells in healthy people across ages. Broader study findings: Per-million-T-cell TCR beta diversity fell roughly linearly with age.

Trimming stripped 5 bases from V and 0 bases from J, with 11 bases between. The CDR3 is 15 amino acids. The use of a sample-barcoded 5' primer and a J-beta primer mix characterized a second PCR of about 7 to 12 cycles. MiXCR, applied by TCRdb to the 5' RACE reads, yields one record per CDR3 protein. The sample has some 1.5 million distinct CDR3 sequences, roughly 30% seen once. This TCR was sampled from a woman aged 25 to 39 in good health. The chain couples TRBV12-3 or TRBV12-4 to TRBJ2-1; D perhaps matches TRBD1 (6 bases). What was sequenced was blood. CDR3 protein: CASSITGSSYNEQFF. The CDR3 bases are TGTGCCAGCAGTATTACAGGGAGCTCCTACAATGAGCAGTTCTTC.